The subject of this entry is one T cell receptor (beta chain). The data were taken from a study of identical twins. TCRdb independently ran MiXCR on the 5' RACE reads; one entry per CDR3 protein. The table records 500,000 to 600,000 distinct CDR3 sequences, roughly 21% of them present only once. These sequences were also reported in another study, on T cells expressing NK-cell markers.

Sequenced material: CD4+ T cells sorted from blood. The TCR was taken from a woman between 18 and 30 years old in good health.

In DNA form, the CDR3 reads TGCAGCGTTGGAAACAGGGGATACGAGACCCAGTACTTC. This encodes CSVGNRGYETQYF. The chain couples TRBV29-1 to TRBJ2-5, with 7 bases matching TRBD1. V was pared by 4 bases and J by 5 bases, with 7 bases of the junction left unmatched. CDR3 size: 13 residues. CDR1 and CDR2 from the germline V gene are SQVTM and ANQGSEA.